The 2 T cell receptor beta chains below were found in one sample sequenced in a study of OX40 agonist ivuxolimab in advanced cancers. The method was immunoSEQ multiplex PCR; TCRdb's version includes in-frame clones alone and lacks a portion of them. The sample lists 60,000 or so clones, more than 80% seen once, with about 5% in the top ten. This sample comprised CD4+ or CD8+ T cells sorted from blood, obtained in a trial of the OX40 agonist ivuxolimab. The receptors derive from an adult with an advanced solid tumor such as melanoma, head and neck, liver or kidney cancer.

The chain employs TRBV5-1 and TRBJ2-3, with TRBD2 matching 9 bases. The CDR3 runs to 15 residues. Germline V lookup: CDR1 SGHRS, CDR2 YFSETQ. J lost 3 bases, V lost 3 bases, and 5 bases had no gene match. The CDR3 DNA sequence: TGCGCCAGCAGCTCGGCTAGCGGGGAAACAGATACGCAGTATTTT. It specifies CASSSASGETDTQYF.

This chain connects TRBV7-3 to TRBJ1-5, with D unresolved. The germline gives CDR1 SGHTA, CDR2 FQGTGA. Trimming left V 2 bases short and J 1 base short, with 6 bases between. This CDR3 has 14 amino acids. CDR3 bases: TGTGCCAGCAGCTTAGGGGTCAGCAATCAGCCCCAGCATTTT. Amino acids: CASSLGVSNQPQHF.